Each of the 3 T cell receptor beta chains below was sequenced from the same sample in a study of T cell clones after liver transplantation. Sequencing was performed with immunoSEQ multiplex PCR; in TCRdb, only in-frame clones are kept and a portion is missing. There are some 75,000 clones in the sample; roughly 80% occur only once, and approximately 0.6% lies in the top ten. This specimen consisted of CD4+ T cells from blood, obtained before liver transplant. The receptors were sampled from a human donor who received a liver transplant.

This clone appeared a single time. V and J are TRBV6-6 and TRBJ2-3, with D perhaps TRBD2 (5 bases). V dropped 6 bases and J dropped 2 bases, with 15 bases sitting between them. The germline V gene has CDR1 MNHNY and CDR2 SVGAGI (reference sequence). The CDR3 covers 15 residues. As DNA, the CDR3 is TGTGCCAGCAGCCAACTACCGGGAATCACAGATACGCAGTATTTT. This translates into CASSQLPGITDTQYF.

As for this clone: Other DNA sequences within the sample encode an identical CDR3. This chain joins TRBV5-1 and TRBJ1-1, with D possibly being TRBD1 (5 bases). The V end lost 5 bases, the J end lost 1 base, and 9 bases lay between the germline ends. CDR1 is SGHRS and CDR2 is YFSETQ in the germline V gene. The CDR3 contains 13 residues. In nucleotides, the CDR3 is TGCGCCAGCAGAGATCAGGGGAACACTGAAGCTTTCTTT. Its protein is CASRDQGNTEAFF.

The chain links TRBV6-6 to TRBJ2-5; D perhaps matches TRBD1 (6 bases). Trimming left V 7 bases short and J 2 bases short, with 14 bases between. The CDR3 is 14 residues long. Germline V CDR1 and CDR2: MNHNY, SVGAGI (reference sequence). CDR3 loop: CASTVTGIQETQYF. Here the CDR3 DNA reads TGTGCCAGCACTGTGACAGGTATACAAGAGACCCAGTACTTC.